This entry describes one T cell receptor (beta chain). Its cognate antigen is unknown. The data were taken from a study of CD8+ T cells in alopecia areata. Study observations and caveats: Scalp and blood samples kept many expanded lesional clones throughout tofacitinib. More clonal than normal scalp was lesional scalp, particularly alopecia totalis/universalis. Scalp clonality decreased significantly with tofacitinib, and so did expanded CD8+ clones among the top 100.

The treatment denotes: oral pan-JAK inhibitor, 5-10 mg twice daily. Both CD4+ and CD8+ T cells were separated by sorting PBMCs. Extracted from the samples, RNA was reverse transcribed into cDNA to serve as the sequencing template. Libraries were prepared by immunoSEQ multiplex PCR; TCRdb keeps only in-frame clonotypes and omits some of them. The sample lists about 250,000 clones, 60% occurring once. The V end was cut by 3 bases, the J end by 5 bases, with 11 bases between. The CDR3 loop spans 14 amino acids. CDR1 and CDR2 from the germline V gene are MNHEY and SMNVEV (reference sequence). The V gene is TRBV27, the J gene TRBJ1-5, with D possibly being TRBD1 (5 bases). Sequences were derived from CD4+ T cells sorted from blood, sampled around week 54, from a patient treated with tofacitinib. This receptor was taken from a human donor with alopecia areata. The CDR3 nucleotides are TGTGCCAGCAGTTTTAGGGGCCTCGATCAGCCCCAGCATTTT. Its translation is CASSFRGLDQPQHF.